The 7 T cell receptor beta chains below all came from one sample that was sequenced in a study of blood T cell repertoires in COVID-19. Assay used: immunoSEQ multiplex PCR; TCRdb lists only in-frame clones, some missing. This table has around 75,000 clones, 85% to 90% appearing once. The sequencing input was peripheral blood. All receptors derive from a man aged 45-65 years with acute or convalescent COVID-19.

This rearrangement joins TRBV21-1 to TRBJ1-2. TRBV21-1 is tagged as a pseudogene. The CDR3 sequence is 14 residues long. This CDR3 reads CARVRGEDNYGYTF. The CDR3 coding sequence is TGTGCCCGAGTGCGGGGGGAGGACAACTATGGCTACACCTTC.

CDR3 nucleotide sequence: TGTGCCAGTAGTTCACCGGGACTAGCGGGTTACAATGAGCAGTTCTTC. It translates to CASSSPGLAGYNEQFF. The chain employs TRBV19 and TRBJ2-1, with 12 bases lining up with TRBD2. The germline CDR1 and CDR2 sequences are LNHDA and SQIVND (reference sequence). V lost 5 bases and J lost 4; bases outside the gene matches: 6. The CDR3 is made up of 16 amino acids.

The chain joins TRBV19 to TRBJ1-5; 7 bases fit TRBD1. The CDR3 extends over 15 amino acids. J was trimmed by 2 bases and V by 4 bases; bases with no gene match: 5. Germline V lookup: CDR1 LNHDA, CDR2 SQIVND (reference sequence). The CDR3, as DNA: TGTGCCAGTAGTACCACAGGGGTTGGCAATCAGCCCCAGCATTTT. Translating gives CASSTTGVGNQPQHF.

V is TRBV7-2 and J is TRBJ2-5, with a tentative D call TRBD1 (6 bases). In germline, CDR1 is SGHTA, CDR2 FQGNSA. V was trimmed by 2 bases and J by 6 bases, leaving 19 bases between them. The CDR3 loop spans 16 amino acids. CDR3: CASSLTQGQGRKTQYF. The DNA of the CDR3 is TGTGCCAGCAGCTTAACCCAGGGGCAGGGAAGAAAGACCCAGTACTTC.

V gene TRBV19 combines with J gene TRBJ1-1; 11 bases are shared with TRBD1. This CDR3 region has 17 residues. The trim removed 2 bases at V and 4 bases at J, leaving 9 bases unmatched. Germline assignment: CDR1 LNHDA and CDR2 SQIVND (reference sequence). CDR3 in amino acids: CASSIYGTGGVTTEAFF. In nucleotides, the CDR3 is TGTGCCAGTAGTATATATGGGACAGGGGGGGTGACCACTGAAGCTTTCTTT.

The chain joins TRBV5-5 to TRBJ2-3; the D gene is possibly TRBD2 (5 bases). With 0 bases removed from V and 4 bases from J, the gap between germline ends came to 15 bases. The CDR3 spans 16 residues. The germline V gene has CDR1 SGHKS and CDR2 YYEKEE (reference sequence). CDR3 protein: CASSLVFSGISDTQYF. The DNA of the CDR3 is TGTGCCAGCAGCTTGGTATTTTCCGGGATCTCAGATACGCAGTATTTT. The whole variable domain, remainder taken from reference TRBV5-5 and TRBJ2-3, is DAGVTQSPTHLIKTRGQQVTLRCSPISGHKSVSWYQQVLGQGPQFIFQYYEKEERGRGNFPDRFSARQFPNYSSELNVNALLLGDSALYLCASSLVFSGISDTQYFGPGTRLTVL.

This clone was seen just once. CDR3 sequence reads: CASSLKISGTQETQYF. The DNA for the CDR3 is TGTGCCAGCAGCTTGAAGATTAGCGGGACCCAAGAGACCCAGTACTTC. The V call is TRBV7-9, the J call TRBJ2-5; 8 positions agree with TRBD2. Unmatched junction bases numbered 7, after V lost 3 bases and J lost 1 base. The CDR3 extends over 16 amino acids. Germline lookup yields CDR1 SEHNR and CDR2 FQNEAQ (reference sequence).